This T cell receptor beta chain was sequenced in a study of cytotoxic CD8 clonotypes in ibrutinib-treated CLL. TCRdb's copy holds only in-frame clones and misses some; the assay was immunoSEQ multiplex PCR. This sample yields some 70,000 clones, of which about 63% are seen a single time; 4.5% to 6% belongs to the top ten. Germline V gene sequence: CDR1 SGHTA, CDR2 FQGNSA. Trimming removed 4 bases from V and 5 bases from J; junction bases left unmatched: 5. The CDR3 has 14 amino acids. The chain joins TRBV7-2 to TRBJ2-5, with 9 bases that match TRBD2. This sequence originates from a human donor with chronic lymphocytic leukemia. The starting material was PBMCs, obtained after 12 months of ibrutinib treatment. The CDR3 loop reads CASSSLAGFETQYF. The CDR3 bases are TGTGCCAGCAGCTCCCTAGCGGGGTTCGAGACCCAGTACTTC. Looking up the rest from reference TRBV7-2 and TRBJ2-5 gives the full variable domain: GAGVSQSPSNKVTEKGKDVELRCDPISGHTALYWYRQSLGQGLEFLIYFQGNSAPDKSGLPSDRFSAERTGGSVSTLTIQRTQQEDSAVYLCASSSLAGFETQYFGPGTRLLVL.